Presented here are 24 T cell receptor beta chains from one specimen sequenced in a study of low-dose radiotherapy and immunotherapy resistance in tumors. Priming of first-strand cDNA relied on TRAV- and TRBV-specific primers (covering alpha and beta chains). A constant-region primer paired with the V-primer adapter amplified TCRs over about 19 PCR cycles. MiXCR, run by TCRdb on the reads, gives a single entry per CDR3 protein. The sample contains 95,000 to 100,000 distinct CDR3 sequences, less than 25% of which appear only once. Stated time point: after trial treatment. Documented treatment: LDRT plus nivolumab, ipilimumab, low-dose cyclophosphamide and aspirin (RACIN trial). The source material was PBMCs, sampled after low-dose radiotherapy plus immunotherapy. Source of these receptors: a male donor with prostate cancer.

This sequence joins TRBV15 and TRBJ2-7; D may be TRBD1 (5 bases). CDR1 and CDR2 from the germline V gene are LNHNV and YYDKDF (reference sequence). There are 14 residues in the CDR3. Trimming took off 1 base at V and 2 bases at J, with 9 bases between the two ends. CDR3 amino acids: CATSRGQTTYEQYF. The CDR3 coding sequence is TGTGCCACCAGCAGAGGACAGACCACCTACGAGCAGTACTTC.

For this clonotype: A far larger clone is one base from this, pointing to a likely read error. The V and J genes are TRBV4-3 and TRBJ2-1; D gene uncertain. CDR1 and CDR2 (germline): LGHNA, YSLEER. Trimming cost V 0 bases and J 10 bases, with 13 bases left between them. CDR3 length: 14 residues. The CDR3 protein is CASSQELAGYEQFF. The CDR3 DNA sequence: TGCGCCAGCAGCCAAGAGCTGGCCGGATACGAGCAGTTCTTC.

Of note for this clonotype: This likely stems from a read error, as it lies one base from a far larger clone. This chain's CDR3 is CASSLAGGYNEQYF. The CDR3 nucleotides are TGTGCCAGCAGCCTAGCGGGGGGGTACAATGAGCAGTACTTC. The gene calls are TRBV12-3 or TRBV12-4 and TRBJ2-7, with 12 bases lining up with TRBD2. Losses at the gene ends were 6 bases for V and 7 bases for J; bases not matched to a gene: 7. This CDR3 is 14 amino acids long.

This clonotype came up many times. V and J are TRBV19 and TRBJ1-5; D not resolved. From germline, CDR1 is LNHDA and CDR2 SQIVND (reference sequence). The CDR3 is 17 residues long. Trimming stripped 4 bases from V and 1 base from J, with 17 bases between. CDR3 in DNA: TGTGCCAGTAGTACCCTGGCAGTACAGCCGAGCAATCAGCCCCAGCATTTT. Amino acid sequence: CASSTLAVQPSNQPQHF.

This clonotype has ten or more counts. This chain joins TRBV5-1 and TRBJ2-3, with D possibly matching TRBD1 (7 bases). The germline V gene has CDR1 SGHRS and CDR2 YFSETQ. V gave up 4 bases and J gave up 0 bases, with 15 bases separating them. The CDR3 has 16 amino acids. Written as DNA, the CDR3 is TGCGCCAGCAGCCGGGTCAGGGGGGCCAGCACAGATACGCAGTATTTT. Translation: CASSRVRGASTDTQYF.

This clonotype was detected many times. The chain has TRBV13 and TRBJ1-2; maybe TRBD1 (5 bases). The V and J ends lost 4 bases and 4 bases respectively, with 19 bases between them. Per germline, CDR1 PRHDT and CDR2 FYEKMQ (reference sequence). The CDR3 is 16 amino acids. The CDR3 DNA reads TGTGCCAGCAGCTCCTACCAGGTGGGGGGATTCTATGGCTACACCTTC. This sequence encodes CASSSYQVGGFYGYTF.

This clonotype occurred many times. The chain uses TRBV2 and TRBJ1-1, with 7 bases matching TRBD1. There are 14 residues in the CDR3. V trimming: 8 bases; J trimming: 1 base; junction bases outside the gene matches: 7. Germline-derived CDR1 and CDR2 are SNHLY and FYNNEI. CDR3 coding DNA: TGTGCCAGCTCATCACAGGGGAGGAACACTGAAGCTTTCTTT. Translation: CASSSQGRNTEAFF.

In its sample, this clonotype was seen many times. The CDR3 DNA reads TGTGCCAGCAGTTTCCCACTAGCGGGGGGGCATGAGGCGACAGATACGCAGTATTTT. The encoded protein is CASSFPLAGGHEATDTQYF. V usage is TRBV12-3 or TRBV12-4 and J usage is TRBJ2-3; 13 nucleotides match TRBD2. This CDR3 spans 19 amino acids. J gave up 3 bases and V 3 bases, and 12 bases lay outside the gene matches.

The chain carries TRBV7-9 and TRBJ2-1; 7 bases match TRBD2. The CDR3 runs 15 residues. Per germline, CDR1 SEHNR and CDR2 FQNEAQ (reference sequence). V shed 6 bases, J shed 1 base, and the junction held 6 bases outside the gene matches. The CDR3 reads CASRWELASYNEQFF. CDR3 DNA sequence: TGTGCCAGCAGGTGGGAACTAGCGTCCTACAATGAGCAGTTCTTC.

This clonotype was recorded at least ten times. CDR3 sequence reads: CASSLGSGPYEQYF. As DNA, the CDR3 is TGTGCCAGCAGTTTGGGTAGCGGCCCCTACGAGCAGTACTTC. This chain joins TRBV28 and TRBJ2-7; a possible D gene is TRBD2 (6 bases). The V end was cut by 3 bases, the J end by 2 bases, with 11 bases between. There are 14 residues in the CDR3. From germline, CDR1 is MDHEN and CDR2 SYDVKM.

This chain joins TRBV30 and TRBJ2-4; no clear D gene. Trimming left V 6 bases short and J 5 bases short, with 14 bases between. Per germline, CDR1 GTSNPN and CDR2 SVGIG (reference sequence). This CDR3 has 13 residues. For the CDR3, the DNA is TGTGCCTGCACCGGAGCTCTCCAAAACATTCAGTACTTC. Residues: CACTGALQNIQYF.

At least ten counts were recorded for this clonotype. The CDR3 loop reads CASSFGQGATGELFF. CDR3 DNA: TGTGCCAGCAGCTTCGGGCAGGGGGCGACCGGGGAGCTGTTTTTT. V usage is TRBV13 and J usage is TRBJ2-2; 8 nucleotides line up with TRBD1. This CDR3 is built from 15 residues. Germline V gene sequence: CDR1 PRHDT, CDR2 FYEKMQ (reference sequence). V lost 3 bases, J lost 5 bases, and 5 bases stayed unmatched.

This clonotype was counted ten times or more. The chain joins TRBV20-1 to TRBJ2-5; 10 bases line up with TRBD2. The CDR3 has 17 amino acids. The germline gives CDR1 DFQATT, CDR2 SNEGSKA (reference sequence). J gave up 5 bases and V 3 bases, and 15 bases lay outside the gene matches. DNA for the CDR3: TGCAGTGCTAGTAAAGGGGGAGCGGGGGGGCAATCGGAGACCCAGTACTTC. Protein: CSASKGGAGGQSETQYF.

The table lists this clonotype with many counts. The chain joins TRBV3-1 to TRBJ2-1; maybe TRBD2 (7 bases). The V gene's germline CDR1 is LGHDT and CDR2 YNNKEL (reference sequence). The CDR3 is made up of 17 amino acids. V lost 5 bases and J lost 7, with 24 bases in between. CDR3 in DNA: TGTGCCAGCAGCAGCCCCTTGGGGGGGGGGCACGAGAATGAGCAGTTCTTC. Translated, it gives CASSSPLGGGHENEQFF.

This clonotype was observed many times. The rearrangement links TRBV11-2 to TRBJ1-4; no firm D call. Trimming removed 5 bases from V and 11 bases from J, with 12 bases in between. Looked up from germline, CDR1 is SGHAT and CDR2 is FQNNGV. CDR3 length equals 12 residues. The CDR3 DNA sequence: TGTGCCAGCAGCAGGAAGGCCGCGAAACTGTTTTTT. Residues: CASSRKAAKLFF.

This clonotype was seen more than once but under ten times. The chain joins TRBV7-9 to TRBJ2-6; D uncertain. The germline V and J ends were trimmed by 4 bases and 1 base, with 8 bases remaining between them. Germline V CDR1 and CDR2: SEHNR, FQNEAQ (reference sequence). The CDR3 sequence is 15 residues long. This chain's CDR3 is CASSSSESGANVLTF. As DNA, the CDR3 is TGTGCCAGCAGCTCCTCGGAATCTGGGGCCAACGTCCTGACTTTC.

The gene calls are TRBV12-3 or TRBV12-4 and TRBJ2-7; 8 bases line up with TRBD1. CDR3 length: 15 amino acids. J lost 3 bases, V lost 4 bases, and 8 bases had no gene match. CDR3 sequence (DNA): TGTGCCAGCAGTTCGGGGTGGGACAGGTACTACGAGCAGTACTTC. It is translated as CASSSGWDRYYEQYF.

This clonotype was seen only once. A much larger clone differs by one base, so this may be a read error. This chain connects TRBV6-2 or TRBV6-3 to TRBJ1-6, with D tentatively TRBD1 (6 bases). Germline V gives CDR1 MNHEY, CDR2 SVGEGT. Trimming took off 6 bases at V and 6 bases at J, with 12 bases between the two ends. CDR3 length: 14 residues. CDR3 in amino acids: CASSLQDSNSPLHF. The CDR3 DNA reads TGTGCCAGCAGCCTCCAGGACAGTAATTCACCCCTCCACTTT.

This clonotype has a handful of counts. The chain joins TRBV9 to TRBJ2-7, with a possible D match to TRBD1 (6 bases). The CDR3 is made up of 15 amino acids. Germline V gene sequence: CDR1 SGDLS, CDR2 YYNGEE. Trimming left V 5 bases short and J 1 base short, with 16 bases between. The CDR3 bases are TGTGCCAGCAGTGAAGAGACAGGTCCGTCCTACGAGCAGTACTTC. Translated, it gives CASSEETGPSYEQYF.

This clonotype was seen at least ten times. J is TRBJ1-2 and V is TRBV20-1, with D unresolved. Trimming took off 8 bases at V and 1 base at J, with 14 bases between the two ends. The CDR3 is 13 residues long. Germline assignment: CDR1 DFQATT and CDR2 SNEGSKA (reference sequence). The DNA for the CDR3 is TGCAGTACCGCCCGTTCCCTTAACTATGGCTACACCTTC. This translates into CSTARSLNYGYTF.

Regarding this clonotype: A read error likely explains this, since a far larger clone differs by one base. The chain is built from TRBV4-1 and TRBJ1-2, with a tentative D call TRBD1 (6 bases). The length of the CDR3 is 15 residues. Germline V gene data show CDR1 as MGHRA and CDR2 as YSYEKL. CDR3 nucleotides: TGTGCCAGCAGCCGGAAGGACAGTATGAACTATGGCTACACCTTC. This codes for CASSRKDSMNYGYTF.

This clonotype was detected many times. V is TRBV11-3 and J is TRBJ2-5; D remains unclear. Germline lookup yields CDR1 SGHNT and CDR2 YENEEA. The CDR3 runs 13 residues. Between the trimmed V and J ends, which lost 3 bases and 4 bases, there was a span of 9 bases. The CDR3 is CASSFSIGETQYF. In DNA, the CDR3 is TGTGCCAGCAGCTTTAGTATAGGAGAGACCCAGTACTTC.

This clonotype was counted ten times or more. The chain joins TRBV5-1 to TRBJ1-2, with unresolved D. Germline V gene data show CDR1 as SGHRS and CDR2 as YFSETQ. The CDR3 is 13 residues long. The germline V and J ends were trimmed by 0 bases and 4 bases, with 7 bases remaining between them. CDR3 bases: TGCGCCAGCAGCTTGGGGCAGACCTATGGCTACACCTTC. Encoded protein: CASSLGQTYGYTF.

There are many counts of this clonotype. The chain couples TRBV7-2 to TRBJ2-7; D may match TRBD1 or TRBD2 (5 bases each). The CDR3 totals 13 residues. The V end was cut by 3 bases, the J end by 3 bases, with 9 bases between. Germline CDR1 and CDR2: SGHTA and FQGNSA. CDR3 sequence: CASSLHGGYEQYF. In DNA form, the CDR3 reads TGTGCCAGCAGCTTGCATGGGGGCTACGAGCAGTACTTC.